Listed below are T cell receptor beta chains from one sample, sequenced in a study of blood T cell repertoires in COVID-19. The table came from immunoSEQ multiplex PCR; TCRdb's copy has only in-frame clones and leaves some out. Counted here are under 400,000 clones, nearly 90% occurring once; the ten biggest clones make up about 6.5%. Input material: peripheral blood. These receptors were taken from a man younger than 35 with active or convalescent COVID-19. The CDR3 runs from the conserved cysteine through the conserved F or W. D genes are given only for firm matches. Only part of the rows carry a size: once, few, many, or a class if the clone is expanded.

cdr3_aa cdr3_nt v_call clone_size d_call j_call
CASSPPGVANYNEQFF TGTGCCAGCTCACCACCGGGAGTAGCCAACTACAATGAGCAGTTCTTC TRBV18 - - TRBJ2-1
CASSFRSNQPQHF TGTGCCAGCAGCTTTCGGAGCAATCAGCCCCAGCATTTT TRBV7-2 - - TRBJ1-5
CASRAQGVTGELFF TGTGCCAGCAGGGCACAGGGGGTCACCGGGGAGCTGTTTTTT TRBV11-3 - TRBD1 TRBJ2-2
CASSSGAGGFNEQFF TGTGCCAGCAGCTCGGGGGCGGGGGGATTCAATGAGCAGTTCTTC TRBV7-8 - TRBD2 TRBJ2-1
CASSSSDPLSGTYEQYF TGTGCCAGCAGTTCCTCTGACCCACTTAGCGGGACTTACGAGCAGTACTTC TRBV27 once TRBD2 TRBJ2-7
CASSSGTPVTEAFF TGTGCCAGCAGTTCAGGAACCCCGGTCACTGAAGCTTTCTTT TRBV6-5 - - TRBJ1-1
CASSPGQGFTEAFF TGTGCCAGCAGCCCGGGGCAGGGGTTCACTGAAGCTTTCTTT TRBV6-5 - - TRBJ1-1
CASSFTGTGSWRSPLHF TGTGCCAGCAGTTTCACAGGGACAGGGTCATGGCGCTCACCCCTCCACTTT TRBV27 once TRBD1 TRBJ1-6
CASSQDEGGQFF TGCGCCAGCAGCCAAGACGAAGGGGGGCAGTTCTTC TRBV4-1 - - TRBJ2-1
CASSVDKDRGGNTEAFF TGTGCCAGCAGCGTAGACAAAGACAGGGGAGGAAACACTGAAGCTTTCTTT TRBV9 - TRBD1 TRBJ1-1
CASSPRTSGGEQTQYF TGTGCCAGCAGCCCCCGGACTAGCGGGGGGGAACAGACCCAGTACTTC TRBV9 - TRBD2 TRBJ2-5
CASSLGWSGDSEQYF TGTGCCAGCAGTTTAGGTTGGTCCGGGGATTCCGAGCAGTACTTC TRBV28 - - TRBJ2-7
CAWSVGRDTEAFF TGTGCCTGGAGTGTAGGGAGGGATACTGAAGCTTTCTTT TRBV30 - - TRBJ1-1
CASSFPTGEGEVRKPQHF TGTGCCAGCAGTTTTCCCACCGGGGAGGGGGAGGTAAGGAAGCCCCAGCATTTT TRBV28 - - TRBJ1-5
CASSLGGRETQYF TGTGCCAGCTCCCTAGGAGGGAGAGAGACCCAGTACTTC TRBV18 - - TRBJ2-5
CASSVEWTPGLDGYTF TGTGCCAGCAGCGTAGAGTGGACACCAGGTCTGGATGGCTACACCTTC TRBV9 - - TRBJ1-2
CASSQDTGAYEQYF TGCGCCAGCAGCCAAGATACAGGGGCCTACGAGCAGTACTTC TRBV4-3 once TRBD1 TRBJ2-7
CASSSPGQKGTGELFF TGTGCCAGCAGTTCCCCAGGGCAAAAAGGCACCGGGGAGCTGTTTTTT TRBV28 - - TRBJ2-2
CASSIGAANTEAFF TGTGCCAGTAGTATAGGGGCAGCAAACACTGAAGCTTTCTTT TRBV19 - - TRBJ1-1
CATSGTGGNQPQHF TGTGCCACCAGCGGGACAGGGGGCAATCAGCCCCAGCATTTT TRBV24-1 - TRBD1 TRBJ1-5
CATSDRHLHTQYF TGTGCCACCAGTGACCGACATCTCCATACGCAGTATTTT TRBV24-1 - - TRBJ2-3
CASSPQQGDTEAFF TGTGCCAGCTCACCACAACAGGGGGACACTGAAGCTTTCTTT TRBV18 once TRBD1 TRBJ1-1
CASSQARGFGNTIYF TGTGCCAGCAGCCAAGCCAGGGGGTTTGGAAACACCATATATTTT TRBV3-1/TRBV3-2 - TRBD1 TRBJ1-3
CASSSTRQGFFSGNTIYF TGTGCCAGCAGCTCGACAAGACAGGGATTCTTCTCTGGAAACACCATATATTTT TRBV7-8 once TRBD1 TRBJ1-3